This TCR beta chain was sequenced during a study of blood T cell repertoires in COVID-19. Study-wide background: Sites across the United States, Italy and Spain contributed samples from acute and convalescent COVID-19. From T cells, B-cell-depleted T cells, or PBMCs came the material, which was cDNA or gDNA.

Per the original data handling: Amplification with reference gene primers provided the estimates of nucleated cell counts. The assay was immunoSEQ multiplex PCR, and TCRdb's table has in-frame clones only and misses some. V, J and clone size reflect that table, while D and trimming were determined from the DNA. This sample has about 160,000 clones, with around four fifths found just once. This CDR3 comprises 13 residues. The V end was cut by 0 bases, the J end by 8 bases, with 8 bases between. Germline loops: CDR1 MNHEY, CDR2 SMNVEV (reference sequence). The TCR originated in a man aged 70-80 years who had recovered from COVID-19. The chain uses TRBV27 and TRBJ2-1; tentative D call: TRBD2 (6 bases). The sample taken for sequencing was peripheral blood. The CDR3 region is CASSLSGGDEQFF. The CDR3 DNA sequence: TGTGCCAGCAGTTTATCGGGCGGGGATGAGCAGTTCTTC.